This T cell receptor (beta chain) was captured by sequencing in a study of vaccination and CD4 T cells after COVID-19. There are 14 residues in the CDR3. V was clipped by 1 base and J by 2 bases, with 8 bases between them. Looked up from germline, CDR1 is SEHNR and CDR2 is FQNEAQ (reference sequence). The Oncomine TCR Beta short-read assay sequenced DNA from cultured CD4+ T cells. TCRdb re-analysed the PCR reads in MiXCR, keeping a single row per CDR3 protein. The table lists 11,000 or so distinct CDR3 sequences, 69% of them singletons. Treatment defined: roughly 10-day PBMC culture with coronavirus spike peptide pools or control peptides (ViraFEST assay). IL-2 (around 10 IU/ml) and peptide pools (about 9.4 ug/ml) were added to cultures of under 2.5 million PBMCs per well. In regard to this clonotype: No antigen is known for it.

The rearrangement uses TRBV7-9 and TRBJ2-5; D call uncertain. The material sequenced was CD4+ T cells from blood, cultured in vitro. The TCR was taken from a human donor who had recovered from COVID-19. The CDR3, as DNA: TGTGCCAGCAGCTTAGAAACGGCACAAGAGACCCAGTACTTC. Its protein product is CASSLETAQETQYF.